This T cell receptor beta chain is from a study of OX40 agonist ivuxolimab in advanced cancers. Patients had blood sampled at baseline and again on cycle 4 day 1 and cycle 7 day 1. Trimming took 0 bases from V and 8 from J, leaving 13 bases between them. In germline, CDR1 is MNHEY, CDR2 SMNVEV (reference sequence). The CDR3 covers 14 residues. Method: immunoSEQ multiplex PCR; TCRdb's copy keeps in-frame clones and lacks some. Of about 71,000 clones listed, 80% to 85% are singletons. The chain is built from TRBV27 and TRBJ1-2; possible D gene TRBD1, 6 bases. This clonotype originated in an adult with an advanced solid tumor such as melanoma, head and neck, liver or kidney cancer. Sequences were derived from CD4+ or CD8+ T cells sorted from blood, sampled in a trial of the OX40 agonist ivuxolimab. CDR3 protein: CASSLSLGGEGYTF. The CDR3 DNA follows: TGTGCCAGCAGTTTATCGTTGGGGGGCGAGGGCTACACCTTC.